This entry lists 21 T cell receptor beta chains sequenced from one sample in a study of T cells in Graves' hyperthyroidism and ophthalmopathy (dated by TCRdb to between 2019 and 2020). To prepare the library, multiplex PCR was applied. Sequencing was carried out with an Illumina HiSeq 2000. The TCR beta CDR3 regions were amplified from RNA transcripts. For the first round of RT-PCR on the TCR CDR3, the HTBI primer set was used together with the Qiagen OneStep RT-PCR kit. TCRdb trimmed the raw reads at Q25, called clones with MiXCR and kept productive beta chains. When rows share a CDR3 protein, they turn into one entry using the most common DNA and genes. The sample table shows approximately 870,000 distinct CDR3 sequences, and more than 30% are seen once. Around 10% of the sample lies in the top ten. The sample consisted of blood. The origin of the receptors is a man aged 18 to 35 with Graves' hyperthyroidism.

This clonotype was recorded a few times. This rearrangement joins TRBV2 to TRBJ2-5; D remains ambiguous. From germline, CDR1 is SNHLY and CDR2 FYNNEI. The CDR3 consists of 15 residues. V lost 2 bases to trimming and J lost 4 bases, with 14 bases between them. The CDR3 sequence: CASSEKNPVVETQYF. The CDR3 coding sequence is TGTGCCAGCAGTGAAAAAAACCCGGTAGTAGAGACCCAGTACTTC.

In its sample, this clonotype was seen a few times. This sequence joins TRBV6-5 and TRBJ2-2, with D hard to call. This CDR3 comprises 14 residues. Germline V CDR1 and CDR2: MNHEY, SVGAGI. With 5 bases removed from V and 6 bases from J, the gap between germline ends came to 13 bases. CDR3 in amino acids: CASSTDWRSGELFF. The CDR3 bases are TGTGCCAGCAGTACTGATTGGCGTTCCGGGGAGCTGTTTTTT.

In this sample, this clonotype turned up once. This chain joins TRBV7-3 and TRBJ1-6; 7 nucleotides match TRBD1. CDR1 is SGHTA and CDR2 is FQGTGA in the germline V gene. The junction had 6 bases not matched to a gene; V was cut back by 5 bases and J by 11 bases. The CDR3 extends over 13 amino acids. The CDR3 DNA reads TGTGCCAGCAGCCCAGGGACAGATCCACCCCTCCACTTT. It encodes CASSPGTDPPLHF.

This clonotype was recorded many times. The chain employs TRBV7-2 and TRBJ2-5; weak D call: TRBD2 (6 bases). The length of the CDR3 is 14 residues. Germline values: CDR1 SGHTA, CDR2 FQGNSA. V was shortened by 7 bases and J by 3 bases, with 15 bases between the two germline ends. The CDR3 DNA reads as TGTGCCAGCACTAAAAGCGGGCCGAAAGAGACCCAGTACTTC. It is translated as CASTKSGPKETQYF.

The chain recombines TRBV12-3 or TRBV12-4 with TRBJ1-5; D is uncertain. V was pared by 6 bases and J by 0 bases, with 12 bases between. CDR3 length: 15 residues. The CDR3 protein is CASRAEANSNQPQHF. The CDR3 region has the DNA TGTGCCAGCAGGGCCGAAGCTAATAGCAATCAGCCCCAGCATTTT.

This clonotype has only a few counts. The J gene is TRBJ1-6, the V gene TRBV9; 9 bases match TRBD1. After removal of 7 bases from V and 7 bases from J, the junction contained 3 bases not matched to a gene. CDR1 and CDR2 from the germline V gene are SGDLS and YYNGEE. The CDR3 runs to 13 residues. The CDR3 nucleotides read TGTGCCAGCCTCGGACAGGGGAATTCACCCCTCCACTTT. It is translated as CASLGQGNSPLHF.

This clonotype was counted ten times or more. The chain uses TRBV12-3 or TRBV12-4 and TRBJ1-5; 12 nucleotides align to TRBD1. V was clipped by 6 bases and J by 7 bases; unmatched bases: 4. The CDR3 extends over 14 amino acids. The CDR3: CASRGQGARQPQHF. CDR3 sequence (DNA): TGTGCCAGCAGGGGACAGGGGGCGCGGCAGCCCCAGCATTTT.

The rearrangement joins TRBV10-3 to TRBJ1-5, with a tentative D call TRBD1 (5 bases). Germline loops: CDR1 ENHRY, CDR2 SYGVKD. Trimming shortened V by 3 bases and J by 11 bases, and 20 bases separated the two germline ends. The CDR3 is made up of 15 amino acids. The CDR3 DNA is TGTGCCATCAGTGACAGCGGGGGACCGCGGGAGACCCAGCATTTT. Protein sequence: CAISDSGGPRETQHF.

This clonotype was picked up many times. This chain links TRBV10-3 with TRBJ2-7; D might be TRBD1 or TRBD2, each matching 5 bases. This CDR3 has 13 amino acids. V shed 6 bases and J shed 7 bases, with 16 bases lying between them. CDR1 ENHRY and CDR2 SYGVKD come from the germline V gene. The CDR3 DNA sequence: TGTGCCATCAGCGGGACGGACGGTTCGGAGCAGTACTTC. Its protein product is CAISGTDGSEQYF.

CDR3: CASSYQGIGYGYTF. Written as DNA, the CDR3 is TGTGCCAGCAGTTACCAGGGTATAGGCTATGGCTACACCTTC. The genes are TRBV12-3 or TRBV12-4 and TRBJ1-2; D perhaps matches TRBD1 (5 bases). The CDR3 runs 14 residues. The germline V and J ends were trimmed by 4 bases and 4 bases, with 13 bases remaining between them.

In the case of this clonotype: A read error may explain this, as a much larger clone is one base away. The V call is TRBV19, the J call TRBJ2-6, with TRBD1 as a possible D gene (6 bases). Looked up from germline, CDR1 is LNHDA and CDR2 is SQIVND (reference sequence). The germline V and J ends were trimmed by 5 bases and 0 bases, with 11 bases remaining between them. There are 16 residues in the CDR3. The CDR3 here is CASSDRPYSGANVLTF. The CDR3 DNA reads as TGTGCCAGTAGTGACAGGCCTTACTCTGGGGCCAACGTCCTGACTTTC.

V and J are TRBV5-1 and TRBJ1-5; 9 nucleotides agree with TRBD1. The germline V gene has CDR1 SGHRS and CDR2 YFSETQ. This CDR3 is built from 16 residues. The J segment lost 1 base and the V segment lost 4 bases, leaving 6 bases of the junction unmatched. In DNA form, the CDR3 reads TGCGCCAGCAGCGCGGGGGACAGGGAAAGCAATCAGCCCCAGCATTTT. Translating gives CASSAGDRESNQPQHF.

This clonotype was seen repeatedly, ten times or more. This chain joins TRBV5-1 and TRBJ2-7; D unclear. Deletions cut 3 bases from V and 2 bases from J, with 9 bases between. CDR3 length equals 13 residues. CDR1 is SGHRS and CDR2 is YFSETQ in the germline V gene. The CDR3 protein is CASSSDPAYEQYF. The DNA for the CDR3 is TGCGCCAGCAGCTCGGATCCGGCCTACGAGCAGTACTTC. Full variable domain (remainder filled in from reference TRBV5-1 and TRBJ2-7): KAGVTQTPRYLIKTRGQQVTLSCSPISGHRSVSWYQQTPGQGLQFLFEYFSETQRNKGNFPGRFSGRQFSNSRSEMNVSTLELGDSALYLCASSSDPAYEQYFGPGTRLTVT.

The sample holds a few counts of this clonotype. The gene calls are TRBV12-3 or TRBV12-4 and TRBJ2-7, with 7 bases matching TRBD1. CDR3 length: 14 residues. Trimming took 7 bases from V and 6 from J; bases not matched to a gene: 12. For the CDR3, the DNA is TGTGCCAGCACCACCGGACAGGTGATGGTCGAGCAGTACTTC. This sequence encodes CASTTGQVMVEQYF.

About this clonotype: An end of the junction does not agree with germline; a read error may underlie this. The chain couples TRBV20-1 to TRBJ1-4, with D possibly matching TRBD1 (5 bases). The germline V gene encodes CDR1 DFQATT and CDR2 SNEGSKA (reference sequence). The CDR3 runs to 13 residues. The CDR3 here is CSARGGTNEKLLF. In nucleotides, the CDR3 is TGCAGTGCTAGAGGGGGGACTAATGAAAAACTGCTTTTT.

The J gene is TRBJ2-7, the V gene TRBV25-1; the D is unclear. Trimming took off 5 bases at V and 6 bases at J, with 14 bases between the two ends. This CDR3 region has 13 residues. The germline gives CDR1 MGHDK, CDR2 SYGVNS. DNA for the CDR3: TGTGCCAGCAGTTTGAGGTTGTTGGGCGAGCAGTACTTC. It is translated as CASSLRLLGEQYF.

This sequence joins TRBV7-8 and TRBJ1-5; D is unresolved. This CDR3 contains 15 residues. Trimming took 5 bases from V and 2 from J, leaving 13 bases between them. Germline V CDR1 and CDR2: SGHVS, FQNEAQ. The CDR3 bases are TGTGCCAGCAGCGAAGGCAACTGGGGCAATCAGCCCCAGCATTTT. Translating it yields CASSEGNWGNQPQHF.

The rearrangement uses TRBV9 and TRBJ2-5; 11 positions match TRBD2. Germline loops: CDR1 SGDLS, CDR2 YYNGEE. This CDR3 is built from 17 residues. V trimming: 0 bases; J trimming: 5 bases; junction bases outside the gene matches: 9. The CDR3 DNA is TGTGCCAGCAGCGTAGTAGGGACTAGCGGCTCCGGGGAGACCCAGTACTTC. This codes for CASSVVGTSGSGETQYF. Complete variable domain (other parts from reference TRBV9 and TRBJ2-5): DSGVTQTPKHLITATGQRVTLRCSPRSGDLSVYWYQQSLDQGLQFLIQYYNGEERAKGNILERFSAQQFPDLHSELNLSSLELGDSALYFCASSVVGTSGSGETQYFGPGTRLLVL.

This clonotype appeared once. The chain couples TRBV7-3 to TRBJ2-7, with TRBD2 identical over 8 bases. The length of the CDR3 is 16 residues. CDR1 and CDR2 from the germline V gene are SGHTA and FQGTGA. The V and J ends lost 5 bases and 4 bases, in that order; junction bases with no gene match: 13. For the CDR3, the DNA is TGTGCCAGCAGCCGTTCCGGGACTAGGACCCGGTACGAGCAGTACTTC. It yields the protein CASSRSGTRTRYEQYF.

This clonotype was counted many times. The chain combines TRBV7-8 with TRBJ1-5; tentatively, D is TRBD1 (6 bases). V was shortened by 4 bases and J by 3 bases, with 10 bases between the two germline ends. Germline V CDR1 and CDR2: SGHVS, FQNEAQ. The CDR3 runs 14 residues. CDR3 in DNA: TGTGCCAGCAGCTACCGGGACAACAATCAGCCCCAGCATTTT. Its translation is CASSYRDNNQPQHF.

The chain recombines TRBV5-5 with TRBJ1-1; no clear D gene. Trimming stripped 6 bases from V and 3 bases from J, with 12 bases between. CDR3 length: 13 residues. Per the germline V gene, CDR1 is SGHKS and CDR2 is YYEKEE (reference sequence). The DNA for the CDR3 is TGTGCCAGCACCTTCCCCGGGCACACTGAAGCTTTCTTT. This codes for CASTFPGHTEAFF.